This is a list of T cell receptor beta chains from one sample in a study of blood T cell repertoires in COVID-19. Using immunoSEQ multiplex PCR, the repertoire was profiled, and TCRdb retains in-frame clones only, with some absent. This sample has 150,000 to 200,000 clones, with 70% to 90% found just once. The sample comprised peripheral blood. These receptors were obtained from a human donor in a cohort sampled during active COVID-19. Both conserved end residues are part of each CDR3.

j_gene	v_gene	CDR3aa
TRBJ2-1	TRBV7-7	CASSLGWEMSNEQFF
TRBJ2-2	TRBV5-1	CASSRAGANTGELFF
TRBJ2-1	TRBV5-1	CASSRLAGGPNEQFF
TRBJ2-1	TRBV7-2	CASTLGGISSYNEQFF
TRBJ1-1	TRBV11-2	CASSLAGGKGMNTEAFF
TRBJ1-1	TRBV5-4	CASSLPGAGTIGTTEAFF
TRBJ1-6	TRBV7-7	CASSTRGDSGSSPLHF
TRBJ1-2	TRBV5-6	CASSHQTAPNYGYTF
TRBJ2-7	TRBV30	CAWNDRGPEYEQYF
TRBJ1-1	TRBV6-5	CASSPGTGKAEAFF
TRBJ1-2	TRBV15	CATSRDKGNYGYTF
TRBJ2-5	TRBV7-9	CASSLAPAGETQYF
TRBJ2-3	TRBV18	CASSPPRTSDQTDTQYF
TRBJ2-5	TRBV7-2	CASSFQRLAGGQETQYF
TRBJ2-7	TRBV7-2	CASSFSAMLPEQYF
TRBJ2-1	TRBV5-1	CASSKGLAGYNEQFF
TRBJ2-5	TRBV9	CASSVTPGGTQETQYF
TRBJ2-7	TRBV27	CASSPGTGGYYEQYF
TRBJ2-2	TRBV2	CASRVGTHTKINTGELFF
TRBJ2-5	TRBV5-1	CASSLARRVEETQYF
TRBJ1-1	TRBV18	CASSPPRVQLMNTEAFF
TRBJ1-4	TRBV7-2	CASSPGQVPNEKLFF
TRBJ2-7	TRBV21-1	CASSKSGPLRPNRYEQYF
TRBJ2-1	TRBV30	CAWAGLAGQFF
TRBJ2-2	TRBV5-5	CASSMGQGRGELFF
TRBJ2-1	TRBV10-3	CAISAGTSGSPANNEQFF
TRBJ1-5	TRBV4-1	CASSQGWQGDQPQHF
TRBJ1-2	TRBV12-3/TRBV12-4	CASTPRGAYGYTF
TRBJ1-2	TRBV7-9	CASSFGGDYGYTF
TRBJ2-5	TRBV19	CARQETQYF
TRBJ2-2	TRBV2	CASRGDWNTGELFF
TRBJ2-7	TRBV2	CASAREVNYEQYF
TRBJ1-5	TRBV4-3	CASSQGRGGGDGQPQHF
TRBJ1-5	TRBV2	CASSEGRPGAQPQHF
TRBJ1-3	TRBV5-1	CASSLALQGARGNTIYF
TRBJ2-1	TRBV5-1	CASSISGAESYNEQFF
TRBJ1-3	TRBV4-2	CASSQSAPGQISGNTIYF
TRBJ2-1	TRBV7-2	CASSYAGGPYNEQFF
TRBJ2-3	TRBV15	CATSRDLAGGGTDTQYF
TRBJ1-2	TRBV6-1	CASSVASGDGYTF
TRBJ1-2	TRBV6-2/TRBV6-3	CASSQGPGYTF
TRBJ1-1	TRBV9	CASHAVGSEAFF
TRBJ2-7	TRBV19	CASSITAANDYEQYF
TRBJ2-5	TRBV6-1	CASSEGGGRETQYF
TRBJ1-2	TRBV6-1	CASSEGRTGANYGYTF